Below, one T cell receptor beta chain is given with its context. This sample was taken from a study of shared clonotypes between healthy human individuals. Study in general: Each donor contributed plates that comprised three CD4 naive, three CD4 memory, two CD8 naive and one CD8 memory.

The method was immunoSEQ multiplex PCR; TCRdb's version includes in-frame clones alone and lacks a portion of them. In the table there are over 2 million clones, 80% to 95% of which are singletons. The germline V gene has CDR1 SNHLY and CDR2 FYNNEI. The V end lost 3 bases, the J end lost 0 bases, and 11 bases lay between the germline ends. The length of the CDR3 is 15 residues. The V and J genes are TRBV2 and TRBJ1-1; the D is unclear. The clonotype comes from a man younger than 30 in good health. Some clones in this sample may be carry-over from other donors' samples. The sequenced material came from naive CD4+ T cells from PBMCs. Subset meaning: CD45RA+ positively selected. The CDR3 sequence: CASSDRQAMNTEAFF. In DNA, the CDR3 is TGTGCCAGCAGTGATCGGCAGGCTATGAACACTGAAGCTTTCTTT.